Below are 15 T cell receptor beta chains sequenced from a single sample in a study of cytomegalovirus exposure and HLA in healthy donors. The method was immunoSEQ multiplex PCR; TCRdb's version includes in-frame clones alone and lacks a portion of them. The sample lists 250,000 to 300,000 clones, just over 85% occurring once. Material for sequencing was PBMCs. Receptors were obtained from a woman between 18 and 29 years old in good health and CMV-seronegative.

This chain connects TRBV6-5 to TRBJ2-1; TRBD2 is a possible D gene (5 bases). The CDR3 sequence is 13 residues long. CDR1 MNHEY and CDR2 SVGAGI come from the germline V gene. The V end was cut by 5 bases, the J end by 7 bases, with 12 bases between. CDR3 residues: CASSPRTRNEQFF. Here the CDR3 DNA reads TGTGCCAGCAGTCCTCGAACTAGGAATGAGCAGTTCTTC.

V is TRBV2 and J is TRBJ2-2; a weak D match, TRBD2 (6 bases). CDR3 length: 15 residues. CDR1 and CDR2 (germline): SNHLY, FYNNEI. Trimming took 2 bases from V and 4 from J, leaving 11 bases between them. The CDR3 DNA reads as TGTGCCAGCAGTGAATTACGGGAGAGCACCGGGGAGCTGTTTTTT. Protein: CASSELRESTGELFF.

The V gene is TRBV2, the J gene TRBJ2-7; maybe TRBD2 (7 bases). Germline CDR1 is SNHLY and CDR2 is FYNNEI. The CDR3 consists of 14 residues. Trimming took off 3 bases at V and 5 bases at J, with 14 bases between the two ends. The CDR3 loop reads CASSDWGGRDEQYF. CDR3 DNA: TGTGCCAGCAGTGATTGGGGGGGCCGAGACGAGCAGTACTTC.

The chain recombines TRBV27 with TRBJ1-1; TRBD1 matches 10 bases. The CDR3 totals 17 residues. Looked up from germline, CDR1 is MNHEY and CDR2 is SMNVEV (reference sequence). V gave up 6 bases and J gave up 0 bases; unmatched junction bases: 10. This CDR3 is CASSPTGGWGMNTEAFF. CDR3 DNA sequence: TGTGCCAGCAGCCCGACAGGGGGCTGGGGTATGAACACTGAAGCTTTCTTT.

The rearrangement uses TRBV10-3 and TRBJ1-4; D possibly corresponds to TRBD1 (5 bases). The CDR3 runs 14 residues. Trimming stripped 10 bases from V and 0 bases from J, with 12 bases between. Per germline, CDR1 ENHRY and CDR2 SYGVKD. CDR3 coding DNA: TGTGCCACTACCCAGGGTTCAACTAATGAAAAACTGTTTTTT. As protein: CATTQGSTNEKLFF.

This clone was observed a single time. This chain links TRBV27 with TRBJ2-7, with a weak D call TRBD2 (6 bases). Per the germline V gene, CDR1 is MNHEY and CDR2 is SMNVEV (reference sequence). The CDR3 is 15 residues long. The V and J ends lost 4 bases and 0 bases respectively, with 13 bases between them. The CDR3 protein is CASSYGGRSSYEQYF. In DNA, the CDR3 is TGTGCCAGCAGTTACGGGGGACGCAGCTCCTACGAGCAGTACTTC.

This chain joins TRBV30 and TRBJ1-4; the D gene is possibly TRBD1 (5 bases). Per the germline V gene, CDR1 is GTSNPN and CDR2 is SVGIG (reference sequence). The CDR3 covers 10 residues. The CDR3 region has the DNA TGTGCGGGGGAGGGTGAAAAACTGTTTTTT. Protein: CAGEGEKLFF.

This clone has only one observation. V is TRBV6-5 and J is TRBJ1-1, with unresolved D. CDR3 size: 14 residues. The germline gives CDR1 MNHEY, CDR2 SVGAGI. V lost 0 bases to trimming and J lost 1 base, with 6 bases between them. CDR3 residues: CASSYSWQNTEAFF. DNA of the CDR3: TGTGCCAGCAGTTACTCGTGGCAGAACACTGAAGCTTTCTTT.

V is TRBV9 and J is TRBJ2-5; perhaps TRBD1 as D (5 bases). V dropped 0 bases and J dropped 4 bases, with 19 bases sitting between them. The germline V gene encodes CDR1 SGDLS and CDR2 YYNGEE. CDR3 length equals 17 residues. The CDR3 loop is CASSVAGSHQGGETQYF. CDR3 nucleotides: TGTGCCAGCAGCGTAGCTGGAAGTCATCAGGGCGGAGAGACCCAGTACTTC.

This sequence joins TRBV5-1 and TRBJ2-1; D is perhaps TRBD2 (6 bases). The germline V gene has CDR1 SGHRS and CDR2 YFSETQ. Trimming pared 0 bases from V and 5 bases from J, leaving 21 bases between. This CDR3 contains 18 residues. CDR3 sequence: CASSLVGDGRGRDNEQFF. CDR3 bases: TGCGCCAGCAGCTTGGTAGGAGATGGGCGGGGTAGGGACAATGAGCAGTTCTTC.

The chain uses TRBV6-1 and TRBJ2-1; 9 nucleotides align to TRBD1. The CDR3 totals 15 residues. The germline gives CDR1 MNHNS, CDR2 SASEGT. V gave up 11 bases and J gave up 5 bases; unmatched junction bases: 13. Written as DNA, the CDR3 is TGTGCCGGCACCCACGGGACAGGGATGAACAATGAGCAGTTCTTC. It codes for CAGTHGTGMNNEQFF.

The chain joins TRBV10-3 to TRBJ2-5; D may be TRBD1 (6 bases). The length of the CDR3 is 15 residues. Trimming pared 2 bases from V and 2 bases from J, leaving 12 bases between. Germline values: CDR1 ENHRY, CDR2 SYGVKD. The CDR3 reads CAISEVGTQQETQYF. DNA for the CDR3: TGTGCCATCAGTGAGGTGGGGACACAGCAAGAGACCCAGTACTTC.

The J gene is TRBJ2-7, the V gene TRBV13, with D possibly TRBD2 on 5 matching bases. The germline V gene encodes CDR1 PRHDT and CDR2 FYEKMQ (reference sequence). The CDR3 length is 13 residues. V dropped 3 bases and J dropped 5 bases, with 11 bases sitting between them. CDR3 in amino acids: CASSFEGLHEQYF. CDR3 in DNA: TGTGCCAGCAGCTTTGAGGGCCTCCACGAGCAGTACTTC.

The CDR3 here is CASSLWTSGTYEQYF. The CDR3 DNA follows: TGCGCCAGCAGCTTGTGGACTAGCGGGACCTACGAGCAGTACTTC. This sequence joins TRBV5-1 and TRBJ2-7, with 12 bases fitting TRBD2. Unmatched junction bases numbered 1, after V lost 1 base and J lost 2 bases. This CDR3 comprises 15 residues. CDR1 and CDR2 from the germline V gene are SGHRS and YFSETQ.

The chain uses TRBV13 and TRBJ1-5; 7 nucleotides match TRBD1. Looked up from germline, CDR1 is PRHDT and CDR2 is FYEKMQ (reference sequence). The CDR3 loop spans 16 amino acids. V lost 3 bases, J lost 4 bases, and 9 bases stayed unmatched. Here the CDR3 reads CASSLSGGVGNQPQHF. The CDR3 DNA sequence: TGTGCCAGCAGCTTGTCAGGGGGTGTCGGTAATCAGCCCCAGCATTTT.